Here is one T cell receptor (beta chain) with its context. The record originates from a study of blood T cell repertoires in COVID-19. Study background: COVID-19 samples collected from the United States, Italy and Spain covered acute and convalescent phases. PBMCs, B-cell-depleted T cells, or T cells were the source of the cDNA or gDNA that made up the material.

Under the authors' procedure: Using reference gene primer amplification, nucleated cell counts were estimated. Here immunoSEQ multiplex PCR was the method, and the copy in TCRdb shows in-frame clones only, minus some. The DNA gave D and trimming, while V, J and clone size come from that table. The table includes around 81,000 clones, 80% detected once. The sequenced material came from peripheral blood. The clonotype comes from a human donor in a cohort sampled during active COVID-19.

CDR3 nucleotides: TGTGCCAGCAGTTATACTGCGGGACAGGGAATCTCCTACAATGAGCAGTTCTTC. Its translation is CASSYTAGQGISYNEQFF. The chain combines TRBV6-2 or TRBV6-3 with TRBJ2-1; TRBD1 matches 9 bases. V gave up 3 bases and J gave up 0 bases; unmatched junction bases: 9. Germline V gives CDR1 MNHEY, CDR2 SVGEGT. The CDR3 sequence is 18 residues long.